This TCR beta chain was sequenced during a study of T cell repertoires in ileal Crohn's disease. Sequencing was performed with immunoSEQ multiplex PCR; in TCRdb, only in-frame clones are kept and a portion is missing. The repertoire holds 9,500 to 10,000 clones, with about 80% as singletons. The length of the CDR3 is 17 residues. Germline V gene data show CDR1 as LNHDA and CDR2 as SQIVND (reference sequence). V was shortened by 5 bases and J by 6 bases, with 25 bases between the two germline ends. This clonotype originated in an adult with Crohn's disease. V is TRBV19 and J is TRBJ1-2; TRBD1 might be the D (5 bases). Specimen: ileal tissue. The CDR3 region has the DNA TGTGCCAGTAGTCAACCTCCCGGGCAGGGACTATCTGATGGCTACACCTTC. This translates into CASSQPPGQGLSDGYTF.